This T cell receptor beta chain was recovered during a study of T cell responses to AZD1222 COVID-19 vaccine. General observations from the study: Donors were largely white British and mainly female; clonal diversity was possibly underestimated. Baseline seropositivity characterized only 5 or 6 AZD1222 recipients. Repertoires were sampled only after the peak T cell response. Nearly half of unique spike-specific TCRs reportedly avoided B.1.351 and B.1.1.7 mutated regions.

Trimming cost V 1 base and J 4 bases; bases outside gene matches: 5. The CDR3 is 15 amino acids. Germline V gives CDR1 SGHRS, CDR2 YFSETQ. The assay was immunoSEQ multiplex PCR, and TCRdb's table has in-frame clones only and misses some. The sample has 150,000 to 200,000 clones, 90% to 95% seen once. As for this clone: Its cognate antigen is unknown.

The source of this sequence is an adult in good health. The material was peripheral blood, obtained on day 0 of AZD1222 vaccination. The gene calls are TRBV5-1 and TRBJ1-3; TRBD1 matches at 7 bases. The CDR3 loop is CASSLTQGGGNTIYF. In DNA, the CDR3 is TGCGCCAGCAGCTTGACGCAGGGGGGAGGAAACACCATATATTTT.